The rows below give T cell receptor beta chains drawn from one sample of a study of blood T cell repertoires in COVID-19. Clones were read by immunoSEQ multiplex PCR, and TCRdb kept only the in-frame ones, dropping some. The sample comprises fewer than 85,000 clones, 80% to 90% of which are singletons, and nearly 5% rests with the top ten. Material: peripheral blood. The source of these receptors is a woman over 75 with active or convalescent COVID-19. CDR3s include the opening cysteine and the closing phenylalanine or tryptophan. The D gene is left open where the match is weak. Clone size, where shown, is once, few, many, or a class for clones that have expanded.

TRBV7-2	.	.	TRBJ1-5	CASSSKPNQPQHF	TGTGCCAGCAGTTCAAAGCCTAATCAGCCCCAGCATTTT
TRBV4-2	.	few	TRBJ2-7	CASSQVFRSYEQYF	TGTGCCAGCAGCCAAGTGTTCAGGTCCTACGAGCAGTACTTC
TRBV28	.	.	TRBJ1-1	CASKETLNTEAFF	TGTGCCAGCAAAGAGACTCTGAACACTGAAGCTTTCTTT
TRBV3-1/TRBV3-2	.	.	TRBJ2-1	CASSQAGGTNQFF	TGTGCCAGCAGCCAAGCCGGAGGAACTAACCAGTTCTTC
TRBV5-4	TRBD2	.	TRBJ2-3	CASSARLAGGSDTQYF	TGTGCCAGCAGCGCCCGACTAGCGGGAGGCTCAGATACGCAGTATTTT
TRBV28	.	.	TRBJ1-1	CASSLGLTGEAFF	TGTGCCAGCAGTTTGGGACTTACTGGTGAAGCTTTCTTT
TRBV4-1	.	few	TRBJ1-2	CASSQGLGGSYGYTF	TGCGCCAGCAGCCAAGGACTCGGGGGTAGCTATGGCTACACCTTC
TRBV6-5	TRBD1	.	TRBJ1-2	CASSYSGTGNYGYTF	TGTGCCAGCAGTTACTCCGGGACAGGGAACTATGGCTACACCTTC
TRBV4-1	TRBD1	.	TRBJ1-1	CASSQRDRDSNTRAFF	TGCGCCAGCAGCCAGAGGGACAGGGACTCGAACACTAGGGCTTTCTTT
TRBV19	TRBD1	.	TRBJ1-1	CASSRRGGQAFF	TGTGCCAGTAGTAGGAGAGGGGGCCAAGCTTTCTTT
TRBV3-1/TRBV3-2	TRBD2	.	TRBJ2-3	CASSPLRGGLTDTQYF	TGTGCCAGCAGCCCTTTGCGGGGGGGGCTAACAGATACGCAGTATTTT
TRBV20-1	.	.	TRBJ2-7	CSARSVQAQYF	TGCAGTGCTAGATCCGTGCAAGCGCAGTACTTC
TRBV5-1	.	.	TRBJ1-6	CASSLAVRYSPLHF	TGCGCCAGCAGCTTGGCAGTAAGATATTCACCCCTCCACTTT
TRBV10-3	TRBD2	.	TRBJ2-7	CAISMTSGGPYEQYF	TGTGCCATCAGTATGACTAGCGGGGGACCCTACGAGCAGTACTTC
TRBV19	.	.	TRBJ2-3	CASSNLAGNTDTQYF	TGTGCCAGTAGTAATCTGGCAGGGAACACAGATACGCAGTATTTT
TRBV18	TRBD1	.	TRBJ1-2	CASSPGQGGYGYTF	TGTGCCAGCTCACCCGGACAGGGCGGCTATGGCTACACCTTC
TRBV6-1	TRBD2	.	TRBJ2-5	CASSEPPSGGRRGTQYF	TGTGCCAGCAGTGAACCCCCTAGCGGGGGGAGAAGGGGGACCCAGTACTTC
TRBV21-1	.	.	TRBJ2-2	CATWGTAPKHRGAVF	TGTGCCACCTGGGGGACAGCCCCTAAACACCGGGGAGCTGTTTTT
TRBV18	.	.	TRBJ1-1	CASSPGINTEAFF	TGTGCCAGCTCACCGGGCATAAACACTGAAGCTTTCTTT
TRBV27	.	.	TRBJ2-7	CASSLGRSYEQYF	TGTGCCAGCAGTTTAGGGAGGTCGTACGAGCAGTACTTC
TRBV30	TRBD1	once	TRBJ2-2	CAWRLTGGGGELFF	TGTGCCTGGAGACTAACAGGGGGCGGCGGGGAGCTGTTTTTT
TRBV29-1	TRBD1	once	TRBJ1-5	CSVNRGPNQPQHF	TGCAGCGTTAACAGGGGACCCAATCAGCCCCAGCATTTT